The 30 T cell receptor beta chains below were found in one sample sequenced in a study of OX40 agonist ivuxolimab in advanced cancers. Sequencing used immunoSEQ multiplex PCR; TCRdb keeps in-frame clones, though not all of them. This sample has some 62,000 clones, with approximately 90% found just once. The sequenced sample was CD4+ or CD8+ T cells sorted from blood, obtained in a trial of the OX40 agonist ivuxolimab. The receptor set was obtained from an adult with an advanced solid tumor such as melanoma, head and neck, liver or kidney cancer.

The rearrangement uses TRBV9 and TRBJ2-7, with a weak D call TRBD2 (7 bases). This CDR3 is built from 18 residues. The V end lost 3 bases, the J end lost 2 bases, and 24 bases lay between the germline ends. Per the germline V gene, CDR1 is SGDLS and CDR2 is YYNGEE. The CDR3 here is CASSAQPGGGASPYEQYF. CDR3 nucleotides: TGTGCCAGCAGCGCCCAGCCAGGAGGGGGGGCGAGCCCCTACGAGCAGTACTTC.

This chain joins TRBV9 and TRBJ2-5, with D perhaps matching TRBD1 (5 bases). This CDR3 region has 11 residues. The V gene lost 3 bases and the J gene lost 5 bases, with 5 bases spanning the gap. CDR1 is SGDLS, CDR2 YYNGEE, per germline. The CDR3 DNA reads TGTGCCAGCAGCGAGGGGGAGACCCAGTACTTC. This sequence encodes CASSEGETQYF.

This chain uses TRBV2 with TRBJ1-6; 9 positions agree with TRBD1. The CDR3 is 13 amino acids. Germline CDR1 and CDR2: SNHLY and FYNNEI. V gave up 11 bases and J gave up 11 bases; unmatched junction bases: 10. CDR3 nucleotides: TGTGCCGGCCGGGACAGGGACGACGCACCCCTCCACTTT. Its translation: CAGRDRDDAPLHF.

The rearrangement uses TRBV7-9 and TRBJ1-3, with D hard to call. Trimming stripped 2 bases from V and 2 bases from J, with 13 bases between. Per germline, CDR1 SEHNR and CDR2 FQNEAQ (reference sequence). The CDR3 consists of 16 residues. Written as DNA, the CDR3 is TGTGCCAGCAGCTTAAGTATCAGTGGAACTGGAAACACCATATATTTT. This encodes CASSLSISGTGNTIYF. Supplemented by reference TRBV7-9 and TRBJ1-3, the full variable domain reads DTGVSQNPRHKITKRGQNVTFRCDPISEHNRLYWYRQTLGQGPEFLTYFQNEAQLEKSRLLSDRFSAERPKGSFSTLEIQRTEQGDSAMYLCASSLSISGTGNTIYFGEGSWLTVV.

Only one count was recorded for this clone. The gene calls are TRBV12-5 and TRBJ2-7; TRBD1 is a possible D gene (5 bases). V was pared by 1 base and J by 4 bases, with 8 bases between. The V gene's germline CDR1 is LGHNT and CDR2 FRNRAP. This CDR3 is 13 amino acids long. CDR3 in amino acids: CASGLAAGYEQYF. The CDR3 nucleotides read TGTGCTAGTGGTTTGGCCGCAGGGTACGAGCAGTACTTC.

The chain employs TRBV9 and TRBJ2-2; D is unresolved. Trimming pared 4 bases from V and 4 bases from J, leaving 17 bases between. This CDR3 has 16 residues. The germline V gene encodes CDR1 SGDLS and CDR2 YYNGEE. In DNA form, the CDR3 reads TGTGCCAGCAGCACCGAGCTGATATACGTCACCGGGGAGCTGTTTTTT. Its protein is CASSTELIYVTGELFF.

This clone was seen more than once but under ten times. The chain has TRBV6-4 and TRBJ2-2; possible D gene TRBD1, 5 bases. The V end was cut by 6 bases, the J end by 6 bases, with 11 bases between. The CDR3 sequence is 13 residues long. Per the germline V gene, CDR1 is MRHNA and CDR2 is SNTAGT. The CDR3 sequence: CASREGDAGELFF. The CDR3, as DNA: TGTGCCAGCAGAGAAGGGGATGCCGGGGAGCTGTTTTTT.

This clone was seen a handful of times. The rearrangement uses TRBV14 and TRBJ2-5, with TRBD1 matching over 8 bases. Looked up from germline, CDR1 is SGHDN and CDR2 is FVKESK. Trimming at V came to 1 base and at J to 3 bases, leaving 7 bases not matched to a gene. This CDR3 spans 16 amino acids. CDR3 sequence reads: CASSQGQGILEETQYF. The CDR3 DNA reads TGTGCCAGCAGCCAAGGACAGGGGATCCTCGAAGAGACCCAGTACTTC.

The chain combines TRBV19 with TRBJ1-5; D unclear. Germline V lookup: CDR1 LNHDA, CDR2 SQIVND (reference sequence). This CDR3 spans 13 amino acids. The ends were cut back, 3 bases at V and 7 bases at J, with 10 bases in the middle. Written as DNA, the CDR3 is TGTGCCAGTAGTATTGGGGTAAGACAGCCCCAGCATTTT. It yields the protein CASSIGVRQPQHF.

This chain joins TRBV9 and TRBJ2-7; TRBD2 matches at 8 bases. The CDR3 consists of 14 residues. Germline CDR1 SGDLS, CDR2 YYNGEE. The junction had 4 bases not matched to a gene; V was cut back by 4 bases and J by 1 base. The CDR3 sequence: CASSPGGGSYEQYF. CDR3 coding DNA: TGTGCCAGCAGCCCCGGGGGGGGTTCCTACGAGCAGTACTTC.

The DNA of the CDR3 is TGTGCCAGCAGCTTGGTGTCTAGCGGGAACCGGAACACCGGGGAGCTGTTTTTT. It translates to CASSLVSSGNRNTGELFF. The rearrangement joins TRBV7-8 to TRBJ2-2; 9 bases are shared with TRBD2. This CDR3 contains 18 residues. The germline V gene encodes CDR1 SGHVS and CDR2 FQNEAQ. The trim removed 3 bases at V and 1 base at J, leaving 9 bases unmatched.

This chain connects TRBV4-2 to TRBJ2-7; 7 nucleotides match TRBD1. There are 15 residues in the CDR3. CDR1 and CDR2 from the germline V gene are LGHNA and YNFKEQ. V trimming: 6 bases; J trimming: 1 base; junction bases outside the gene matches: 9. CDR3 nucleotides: TGTGCCAGCAGTCCCGGGACAGCTTCTTCCTACGAGCAGTACTTC. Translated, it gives CASSPGTASSYEQYF.

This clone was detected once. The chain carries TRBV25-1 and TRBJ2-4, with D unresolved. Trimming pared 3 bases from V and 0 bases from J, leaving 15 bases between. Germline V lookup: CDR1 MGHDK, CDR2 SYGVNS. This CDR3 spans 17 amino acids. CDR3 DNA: TGTGCCAGCAGTGAGGGTGGGCAGTCTATAGCCAAAAACATTCAGTACTTC. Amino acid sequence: CASSEGGQSIAKNIQYF.

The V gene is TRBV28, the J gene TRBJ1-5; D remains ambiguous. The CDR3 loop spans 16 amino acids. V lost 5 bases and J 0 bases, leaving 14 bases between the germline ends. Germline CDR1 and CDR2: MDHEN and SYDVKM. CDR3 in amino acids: CASSPSRQYSNQPQHF. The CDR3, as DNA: TGTGCCAGCAGTCCGTCCCGGCAGTATAGCAATCAGCCCCAGCATTTT.

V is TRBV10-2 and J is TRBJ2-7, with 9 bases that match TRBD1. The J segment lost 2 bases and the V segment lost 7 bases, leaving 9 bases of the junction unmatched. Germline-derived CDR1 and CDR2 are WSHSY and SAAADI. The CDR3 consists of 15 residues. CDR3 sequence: CASIGGQGPTYEQYF. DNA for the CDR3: TGCGCCAGCATCGGCGGACAGGGGCCCACCTACGAGCAGTACTTC.

CDR3 in amino acids: CASSLGQGPLEQYF. The CDR3 DNA reads TGCGCCAGCAGCTTGGGACAGGGGCCCCTCGAGCAGTACTTC. The chain employs TRBV5-1 and TRBJ2-7, with 8 positions matching TRBD1. After removal of 0 bases from V and 6 bases from J, the junction contained 5 bases not matched to a gene. The length of the CDR3 is 14 residues. The germline V gene encodes CDR1 SGHRS and CDR2 YFSETQ.

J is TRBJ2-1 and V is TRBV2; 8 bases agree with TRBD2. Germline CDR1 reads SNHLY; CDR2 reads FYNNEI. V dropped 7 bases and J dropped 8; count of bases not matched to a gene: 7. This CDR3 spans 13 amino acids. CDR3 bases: TGTGCCAGCACCGACGGAGCGGGAGATGAGCAGTTCTTC. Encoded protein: CASTDGAGDEQFF.

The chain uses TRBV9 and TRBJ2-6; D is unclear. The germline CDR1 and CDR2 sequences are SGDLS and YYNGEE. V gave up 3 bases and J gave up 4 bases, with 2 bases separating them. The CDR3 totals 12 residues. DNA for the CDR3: TGTGCCAGCAGCGGCGGGGCCAACGTCCTGACTTTC. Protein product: CASSGGANVLTF.

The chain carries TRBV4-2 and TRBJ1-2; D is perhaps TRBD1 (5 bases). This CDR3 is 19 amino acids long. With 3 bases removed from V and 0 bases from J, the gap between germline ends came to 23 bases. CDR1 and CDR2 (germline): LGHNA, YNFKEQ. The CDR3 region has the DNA TGTGCCAGCAGCCACCGGTTAGACAGAGTCGGTACCTCTAACTATGGCTACACCTTC. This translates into CASSHRLDRVGTSNYGYTF.

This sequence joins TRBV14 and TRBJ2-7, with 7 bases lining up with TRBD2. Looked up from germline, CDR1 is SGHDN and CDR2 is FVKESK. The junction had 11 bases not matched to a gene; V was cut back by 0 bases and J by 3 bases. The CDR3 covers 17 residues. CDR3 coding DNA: TGTGCCAGCAGCCAAGAGGGGCTAGCGGCACCATTCTACGAGCAGTACTTC. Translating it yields CASSQEGLAAPFYEQYF.

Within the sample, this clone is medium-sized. The CDR3 sequence: CSVDPREVWEKQYF. The CDR3 bases are TGCAGCGTTGACCCCCGCGAGGTCTGGGAGAAGCAGTACTTC. V is TRBV29-1 and J is TRBJ2-7; tentative D call: TRBD2 (5 bases). Trimming left V 3 bases short and J 8 bases short, with 20 bases between. Looked up from germline, CDR1 is SQVTM and CDR2 is ANQGSEA. The CDR3 has 14 residues.

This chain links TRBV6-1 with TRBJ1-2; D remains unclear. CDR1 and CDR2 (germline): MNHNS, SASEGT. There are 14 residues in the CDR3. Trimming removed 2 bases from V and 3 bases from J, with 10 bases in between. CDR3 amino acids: CASSEFETHYGYTF. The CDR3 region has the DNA TGTGCCAGCAGTGAATTCGAGACTCACTATGGCTACACCTTC.

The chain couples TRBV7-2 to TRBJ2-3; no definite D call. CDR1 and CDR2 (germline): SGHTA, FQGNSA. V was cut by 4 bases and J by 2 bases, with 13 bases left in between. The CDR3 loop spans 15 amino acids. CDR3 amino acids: CASSSYTTLTDTQYF. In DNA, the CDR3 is TGTGCCAGCAGCTCCTACACCACACTCACAGATACGCAGTATTTT.

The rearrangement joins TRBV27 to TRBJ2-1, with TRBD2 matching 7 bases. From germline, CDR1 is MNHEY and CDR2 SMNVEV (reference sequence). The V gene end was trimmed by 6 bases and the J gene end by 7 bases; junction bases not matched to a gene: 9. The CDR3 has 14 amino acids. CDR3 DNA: TGTGCCAGCAGCGCGGCCGATAGCGGGAATGAGCAGTTCTTC. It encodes CASSAADSGNEQFF.

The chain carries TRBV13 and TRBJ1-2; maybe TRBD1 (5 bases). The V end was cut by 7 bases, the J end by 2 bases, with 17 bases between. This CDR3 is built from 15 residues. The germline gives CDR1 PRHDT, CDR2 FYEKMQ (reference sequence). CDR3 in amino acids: CASTESSGGNYGYTF. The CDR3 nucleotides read TGTGCCAGCACCGAAAGTAGTGGGGGAAACTATGGCTACACCTTC.

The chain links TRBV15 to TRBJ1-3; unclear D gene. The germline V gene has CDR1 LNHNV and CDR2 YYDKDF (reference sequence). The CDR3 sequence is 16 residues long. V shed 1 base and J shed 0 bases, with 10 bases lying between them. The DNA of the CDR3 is TGTGCCACCAGCAGAGGAGTAGGAATCTCTGGAAACACCATATATTTT. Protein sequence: CATSRGVGISGNTIYF. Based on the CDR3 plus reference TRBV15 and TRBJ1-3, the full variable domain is DAMVIQNPRYQVTQFGKPVTLSCSQTLNHNVMYWYQQKSSQAPKLLFHYYDKDFNNEADTPDNFQSRRPNTSFCFLDIRSPGLGDTAMYLCATSRGVGISGNTIYFGEGSWLTVV.

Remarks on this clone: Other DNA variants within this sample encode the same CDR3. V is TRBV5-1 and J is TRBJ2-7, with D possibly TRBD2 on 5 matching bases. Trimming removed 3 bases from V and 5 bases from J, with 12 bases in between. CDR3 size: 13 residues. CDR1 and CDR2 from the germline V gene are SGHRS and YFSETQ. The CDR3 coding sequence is TGCGCCAGCAGCTCAAGCGGCGGCCACGAGCAGTACTTC. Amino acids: CASSSSGGHEQYF. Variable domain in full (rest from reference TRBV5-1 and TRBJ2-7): KAGVTQTPRYLIKTRGQQVTLSCSPISGHRSVSWYQQTPGQGLQFLFEYFSETQRNKGNFPGRFSGRQFSNSRSEMNVSTLELGDSALYLCASSSSGGHEQYFGPGTRLTVT.

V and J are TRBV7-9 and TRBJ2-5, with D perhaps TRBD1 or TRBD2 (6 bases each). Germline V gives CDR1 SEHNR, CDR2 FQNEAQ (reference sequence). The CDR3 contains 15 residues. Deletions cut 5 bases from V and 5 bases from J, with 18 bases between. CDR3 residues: CASSHPSGAGETQYF. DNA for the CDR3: TGTGCCAGCAGCCACCCGTCAGGGGCGGGGGAGACCCAGTACTTC.

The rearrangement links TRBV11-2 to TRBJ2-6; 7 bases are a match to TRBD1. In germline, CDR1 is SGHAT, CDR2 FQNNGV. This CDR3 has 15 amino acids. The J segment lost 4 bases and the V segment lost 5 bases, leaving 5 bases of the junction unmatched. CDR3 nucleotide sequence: TGTGCCAGCAGCGAGACAGGGTTCGGGGCCAACGTCCTGACTTTC. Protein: CASSETGFGANVLTF.

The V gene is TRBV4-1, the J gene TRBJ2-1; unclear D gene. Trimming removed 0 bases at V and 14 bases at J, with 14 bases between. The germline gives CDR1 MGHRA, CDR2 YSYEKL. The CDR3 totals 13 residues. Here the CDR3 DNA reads TGCGCCAGCAGCCAAGATAGGGCCGAGGCAGAGTTCTTC. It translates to CASSQDRAEAEFF.